The sequence of this TCR beta chain was determined in a study of shared clonotypes between healthy human individuals. Study-wide findings and caveats: Sorted-subset samples were not fully sequenced, rarefaction indicated. Clonotypes which were not shared had lower generation probabilities than clonotypes that all four donors shared. How much donors shared clonotypes was expected to be affected by sequencing depth.

CDR1 PRHDT and CDR2 FYEKMQ come from the germline V gene (reference sequence). The V end lost 5 bases, the J end lost 4 bases, and 20 bases lay between the germline ends. The length of the CDR3 is 16 residues. The table came from immunoSEQ multiplex PCR; TCRdb's copy has only in-frame clones and leaves some out. This table holds hundreds of thousands of clones, 85% to 95% found once. About this clone: The antigen is undetermined.

Naivety among CD8 cells was defined by CD45RO negativity and positive CCR7 selection, thereby excluding terminally differentiated effector memory CD45RA+ cells. This TCR came from a young woman in good health. V is TRBV13 and J is TRBJ1-2; D is unclear. The sequenced sample consisted of naive CD8+ T cells sorted from blood. The DNA for the CDR3 is TGTGCCAGCAGCCCAGACCCCGGGGAGGACCTCTATGGCTACACCTTC. Translation: CASSPDPGEDLYGYTF.